The T cell receptor beta chain under discussion was sequenced for a study of blood T cells in healthy people across ages. Findings and limits, study-wide: In these data, TCR beta diversity tracked strongly with naive T cell percentage. TCR beta diversity per million T cells fell roughly linearly with age.

This clonotype showed up just a few times. The antigen is undetermined. Trimming removed 5 bases at V and 8 bases at J, with 16 bases between. The CDR3 is 14 amino acids. CDR1 is SEHNR and CDR2 is FQNEAQ in the germline V gene (reference sequence). Primers used in a second PCR of about 7 to 11 cycles were a sample-barcoded 5' primer and a J-beta primer mix. Any given sample supplied a minimum of 2.5 million CDR3-containing paired-end reads. TCRdb re-analysed the 5' RACE reads in MiXCR, keeping a single row per CDR3 protein. The sample contains 790,000 or so distinct CDR3 sequences, 35% to 60% of which appear only once.

This TCR was recovered from a man older than 75 in good health. Input material: blood. V is TRBV7-9 and J is TRBJ2-1, with D possibly being TRBD2 (5 bases). CDR3 protein: CASSLYSGSDEQFF. The CDR3 DNA sequence: TGTGCCAGCAGCCTTTATTCCGGTAGCGATGAGCAGTTCTTC.